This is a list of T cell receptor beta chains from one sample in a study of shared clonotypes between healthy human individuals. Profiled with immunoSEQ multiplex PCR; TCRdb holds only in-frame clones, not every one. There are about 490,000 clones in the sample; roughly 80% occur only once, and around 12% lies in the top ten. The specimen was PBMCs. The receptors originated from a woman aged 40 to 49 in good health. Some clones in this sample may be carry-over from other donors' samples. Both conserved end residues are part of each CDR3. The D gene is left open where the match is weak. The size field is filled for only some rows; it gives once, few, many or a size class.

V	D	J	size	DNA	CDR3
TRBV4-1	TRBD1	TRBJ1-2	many	TGCGCCAGCAGCCAAGACTATGACAGGGCACCGTGGGGCTACACCTTC	CASSQDYDRAPWGYTF
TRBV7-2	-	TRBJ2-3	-	TGTGCCAGCAGCTGGAACACAGGGTTCCCAGATACGCAGTATTTT	CASSWNTGFPDTQYF
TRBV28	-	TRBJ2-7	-	TGTGCCAGCACTCCCCCAGGCAGGGAAAACGAGCAGTACTTC	CASTPPGRENEQYF
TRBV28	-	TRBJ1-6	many	TGTGCCAGCAGGGGGTATAATTCACCCCTCCACTTT	CASRGYNSPLHF
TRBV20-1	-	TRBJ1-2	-	TGCAGTGCTAGTGACAGCTATGGCTACACCTTC	CSASDSYGYTF
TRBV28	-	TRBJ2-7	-	TGTGCCAGCAGAACATCAGGGACCTACGAGCAGTACTTC	CASRTSGTYEQYF
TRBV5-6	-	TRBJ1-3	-	TGTGCCAGCAGCCACCGACGGGGGTGGCGGGGCTCTGGAAACACCATATATTTT	CASSHRRGWRGSGNTIYF
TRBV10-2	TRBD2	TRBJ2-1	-	TGCGCCAGCACCGGGACTAGCTGGGATGAGCAGTTCTTC	CASTGTSWDEQFF
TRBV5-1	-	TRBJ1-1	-	TGCGCCAGCAGCTTAGGGGCCCTAGACACTGAAGCTTTCTTT	CASSLGALDTEAFF
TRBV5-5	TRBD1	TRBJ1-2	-	TGTGCCAGCAGCTTGGAGGCAGGGGGGTACTATGGCTACACCTTC	CASSLEAGGYYGYTF
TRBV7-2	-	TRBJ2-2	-	TGTGCCAGCAGCTTAGTGACCCAGGCCGGGGAGCTGTTTTTT	CASSLVTQAGELFF
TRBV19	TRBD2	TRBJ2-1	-	TGTGCCAGTAGTCTAAAGCGACTAGCGGAACCCTACAATGAGCAGTTCTTC	CASSLKRLAEPYNEQFF
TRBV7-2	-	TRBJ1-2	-	TGTGCCAGCAGCTTAGCGCTCCCAGGGCTGTTAAACTATGGCTACACCTTC	CASSLALPGLLNYGYTF
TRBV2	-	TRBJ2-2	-	TGTGCCAGCAGTGAGAGACAGATCACCGGGGAGCTGTTTTTT	CASSERQITGELFF
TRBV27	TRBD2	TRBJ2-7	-	TGTGCCAGCAGAGCTAGCGGGGCCACGTACGAGCAGTACTTC	CASRASGATYEQYF
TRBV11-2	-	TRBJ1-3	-	TGTGCCAGCAGCTTTCGAACACAGGACACCATATATTTT	CASSFRTQDTIYF
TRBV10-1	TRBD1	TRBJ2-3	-	TGCGCCAGCAGTAAACCGGGACAGGGAGCGGTCGCAGATACGCAGTATTTT	CASSKPGQGAVADTQYF
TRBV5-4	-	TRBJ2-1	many	TGTGCCAGCAGCTTGGTAGGGAGTCGGTACAATGAGCAGTTCTTC	CASSLVGSRYNEQFF
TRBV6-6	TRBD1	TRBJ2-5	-	TGTGCCAGCAGTACTCCAGACAGGGGAGGCGCGGAGACCCAGTACTTC	CASSTPDRGGAETQYF
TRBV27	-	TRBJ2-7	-	TGTGCCAGCAGTATCAGGGGAAGGGGAGAGCAGTACTTC	CASSIRGRGEQYF
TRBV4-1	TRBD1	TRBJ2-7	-	TGCGCCAGCAGCCATGAGGACAGGGGGTCTTACGAGCAGTACTTC	CASSHEDRGSYEQYF
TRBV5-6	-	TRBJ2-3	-	TGTGCCAGCAGCTTGACTGGGGCGATAAGCACAGATACGCAGTATTTT	CASSLTGAISTDTQYF
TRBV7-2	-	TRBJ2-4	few	TGTGCCAGCAGCTTCTTGACAGCGGTGGGCATTCAGTACTTC	CASSFLTAVGIQYF
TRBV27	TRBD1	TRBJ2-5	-	TGTGCCAGCAGCTCCCTGGGGACAGATCAAGAGACCCAGTACTTC	CASSSLGTDQETQYF
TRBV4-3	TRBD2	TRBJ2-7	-	TGCGCCAGCAGCCAAGATCTTCTAGCGGGAGGGTACGAGCAGTACTTC	CASSQDLLAGGYEQYF
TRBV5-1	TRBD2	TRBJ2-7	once	TGCGCCAGCAGCTTGGGGCCTAGCGGAACCCAATACGAGCAGTACTTC	CASSLGPSGTQYEQYF